The 6 T cell receptor beta chains given below trace back to one sample, sequenced in a study of T cell responses to AZD1222 COVID-19 vaccine. Repertoires were generated with immunoSEQ multiplex PCR, while TCRdb's copy carries only in-frame clones and drops some. Found here are 90,000 to 120,000 clones, more than 85% of them singletons; the top ten hold 1% to 1.5%. The sample here was peripheral blood, taken on day 0 of AZD1222 vaccination. The receptors were gathered from an adult in good health.

The rearrangement joins TRBV5-6 to TRBJ1-4; unclear D gene. This CDR3 has 13 residues. The germline V gene has CDR1 SGHDT and CDR2 YYEEEE. V was cut by 4 bases and J by 4 bases, with 8 bases left in between. The CDR3 region is CASSGQYNEKLFF. In nucleotides, the CDR3 is TGTGCCAGCAGCGGGCAATATAATGAAAAACTGTTTTTT.

This chain uses TRBV9 with TRBJ2-7; D is possibly TRBD2 (5 bases). The CDR3 is made up of 14 amino acids. V was trimmed by 3 bases and J by 2 bases, leaving 12 bases between them. CDR1 SGDLS and CDR2 YYNGEE come from the germline V gene. The CDR3 here is CASSGGLAAYEQYF. In nucleotides, the CDR3 is TGTGCCAGCAGCGGAGGGCTAGCCGCCTACGAGCAGTACTTC.

This chain joins TRBV4-2 and TRBJ1-1, with no clear D. The CDR3 runs to 14 residues. V lost 1 base and J lost 0, with 6 bases in between. CDR1 is LGHNA and CDR2 is YNFKEQ in the germline V gene. CDR3 bases: TGTGCCAGCAGCCAAGTAGGCATGAACACTGAAGCTTTCTTT. It translates to CASSQVGMNTEAFF.

The table lists this clone with a count of one. V gene TRBV9 combines with J gene TRBJ2-1; D is unresolved. V lost 4 bases to trimming and J lost 4 bases, with 12 bases between them. Per the germline V gene, CDR1 is SGDLS and CDR2 is YYNGEE. This CDR3 has 14 residues. CDR3 DNA sequence: TGTGCCAGCAGCCCCAGTTCAGGTTACAATGAGCAGTTCTTC. It is translated as CASSPSSGYNEQFF.

The chain carries TRBV7-6 and TRBJ1-1; 9 bases fit TRBD1. The CDR3 extends over 14 amino acids. V gave up 1 base and J gave up 4 bases; unmatched junction bases: 1. CDR1 and CDR2 (germline): SGHVS, FNYEAQ. The CDR3 reads CASSLVGQGTEAFF. The CDR3 DNA is TGTGCCAGCAGCTTAGTGGGACAGGGCACTGAAGCTTTCTTT.

This clone was observed once. The chain has TRBV30 and TRBJ2-3, with TRBD2 as a possible D gene (5 bases). This CDR3 is built from 12 residues. CDR1 and CDR2 from the germline V gene are GTSNPN and SVGIG (reference sequence). V was pared by 6 bases and J by 8 bases, with 15 bases between. The CDR3 sequence is CACNYREGTQYF. Written as DNA, the CDR3 is TGTGCCTGCAACTATCGCGAGGGTACGCAGTATTTT. The full variable domain, in which reference TRBV30 and TRBJ2-3 provide the parts outside the CDR3, is SQTIHQWPATLVQPVGSPLSLECTVEGTSNPNLYWYRQAAGRGLQLLFYSVGIGQISSEVPQNLSASRPQDRQFILSSKKLLLSDSGFYLCACNYREGTQYFGPGTRLTVL.